This section outlines one TCR beta chain sequence together with its context. Its antigen is currently unknown. This sample was included in a study of T cell responses to AZD1222 COVID-19 vaccine. Overall study results and limits: Unmutated variant regions reportedly attract nearly half of all spike-specific TCRs.

Profiled with immunoSEQ multiplex PCR; TCRdb holds only in-frame clones, not every one. Among 150,000 or so clones listed, roughly nine tenths were seen once. The specimen was peripheral blood, collected on day 0 of AZD1222 vaccination. The receptor was isolated from an adult in good health.

The CDR3 DNA sequence: TGTGCCTGGAACACGGACAGGGATGGCTACACCTTC. It encodes CAWNTDRDGYTF. The genes are TRBV30 and TRBJ1-2; TRBD1 matches 8 bases. From germline, CDR1 is GTSNPN and CDR2 SVGIG (reference sequence). CDR3 length: 12 amino acids. The J segment lost 6 bases and the V segment lost 4 bases, leaving 4 bases of the junction unmatched. Based on the CDR3 plus reference TRBV30 and TRBJ1-2, the full variable domain is SQTIHQWPATLVQPVGSPLSLECTVEGTSNPNLYWYRQAAGRGLQLLFYSVGIGQISSEVPQNLSASRPQDRQFILSSKKLLLSDSGFYLCAWNTDRDGYTFGSGTRLTVV.